In this sample, the clone carrying this T cell receptor (beta chain) turned up a few times. Antigen: not known. The source of the sample is a study of T cell repertoires in cytomegalovirus infection. Across the study: Matching HLA type and CMV infection were both indicated by public TCR beta signatures.

TCRdb independently ran MiXCR on the reads; one entry per CDR3 protein. Of nearly 650,000 distinct CDR3 sequences listed, 20% to 25% are singletons. The study's findings and limits: Carriers of CMV and the relevant HLA type were discriminated by public TCR beta frequency. Dominating the ex vivo response were HLA-C-restricted CMV-specific TCR beta clonotypes.

Germline V gene lookup returns CDR1 KGHDR and CDR2 SFDVKD. V lost 5 bases, J lost 3 bases, and 8 bases stayed unmatched. The CDR3 consists of 16 residues. The rearrangement uses TRBV24-1 and TRBJ2-2; 7 positions match TRBD1. The sequenced material came from CD8+ T cells from PBMCs. This receptor was identified in a human donor in good health (CMV status not recorded). Some clones in this sample may be carry-over from other donors' samples. This CDR3 is CATSGPGTAHTGELFF. The DNA for the CDR3 is TGTGCCACCAGTGGCCCCGGGACAGCTCACACCGGGGAGCTGTTTTTT.